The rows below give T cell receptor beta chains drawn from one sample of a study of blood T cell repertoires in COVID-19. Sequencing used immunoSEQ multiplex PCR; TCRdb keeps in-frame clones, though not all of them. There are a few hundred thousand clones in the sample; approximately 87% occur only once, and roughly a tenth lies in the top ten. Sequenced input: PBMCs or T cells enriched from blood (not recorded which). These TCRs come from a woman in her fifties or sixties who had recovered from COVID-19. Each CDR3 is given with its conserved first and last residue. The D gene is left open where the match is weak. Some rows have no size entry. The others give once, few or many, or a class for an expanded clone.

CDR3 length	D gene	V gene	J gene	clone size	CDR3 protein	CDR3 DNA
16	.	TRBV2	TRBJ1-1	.	CASSFMGDIGGTEAFF	TGTGCCAGCAGTTTCATGGGGGATATCGGGGGCACTGAAGCTTTCTTT
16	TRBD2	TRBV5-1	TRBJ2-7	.	CASSLEGGGAWDEQYF	TGCGCCAGCAGCTTGGAAGGCGGGGGGGCCTGGGACGAGCAGTACTTC
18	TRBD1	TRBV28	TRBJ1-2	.	CASSLGLTGGSSNYGYTF	TGTGCCAGCAGTTTAGGTTTAACAGGGGGCTCCTCTAACTATGGCTACACCTTC
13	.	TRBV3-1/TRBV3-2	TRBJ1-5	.	CASSPLGDQPQHF	TGTGCCAGCAGCCCTTTGGGCGATCAGCCCCAGCATTTT
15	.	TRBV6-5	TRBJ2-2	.	CASSYQGTNTGELFF	TGTGCCAGCAGTTACCAGGGGACGAACACCGGGGAGCTGTTTTTT
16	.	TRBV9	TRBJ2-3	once	CASSVNAVEHTDTQYF	TGTGCCAGCAGCGTAAACGCGGTAGAACATACAGATACGCAGTATTTT
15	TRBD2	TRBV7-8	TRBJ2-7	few	CASSQGLAGSSEQYF	TGTGCCAGCAGCCAGGGACTAGCGGGGTCCTCCGAGCAGTACTTC
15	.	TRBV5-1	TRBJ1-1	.	CASSLAPVVNTEAFF	TGCGCCAGCAGCTTGGCCCCAGTGGTGAACACTGAAGCTTTCTTT
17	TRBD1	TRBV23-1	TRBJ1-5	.	CASSRGALDRAHQPQHF	TGCGCCAGCAGTCGAGGGGCCTTAGACAGGGCCCATCAGCCCCAGCATTTT
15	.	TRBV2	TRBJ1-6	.	CASQSDSPPMGPLHF	TGTGCCAGTCAAAGCGACAGCCCGCCGATGGGTCCCCTCCACTTT
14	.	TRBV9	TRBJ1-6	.	CASSVGTGISPLHF	TGTGCCAGCAGCGTAGGAACAGGAATTTCACCCCTCCACTTT
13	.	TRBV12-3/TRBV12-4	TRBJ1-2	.	CASSLSGVGGYTF	TGTGCCAGCAGTTTATCGGGAGTTGGCGGCTACACCTTC
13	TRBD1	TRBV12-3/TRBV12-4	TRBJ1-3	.	CASSSDRRNTIYF	TGTGCCAGCAGTTCGGACAGGAGAAACACCATATATTTT
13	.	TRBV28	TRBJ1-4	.	CASNQGINEKLFF	TGTGCCAGCAATCAGGGGATTAATGAAAAACTGTTTTTT
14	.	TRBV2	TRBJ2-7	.	CASSDGWVEGEQYF	TGTGCCAGCAGTGACGGTTGGGTGGAGGGGGAGCAGTACTTC
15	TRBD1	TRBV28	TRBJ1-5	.	CASNFPGTGNQPQHF	TGTGCCAGCAACTTTCCCGGGACAGGGAATCAGCCCCAGCATTTT
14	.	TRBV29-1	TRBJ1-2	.	CSVERTTSGYGYTF	TGCAGCGTTGAAAGAACGACCTCGGGCTATGGCTACACCTTC
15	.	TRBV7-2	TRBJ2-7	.	CASSLVGGREVEQYF	TGTGCCAGCAGCTTAGTCGGGGGAAGAGAAGTCGAGCAGTACTTC
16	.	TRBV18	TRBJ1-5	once	CASSPPGGRSNQPQHF	TGTGCCAGCTCACCACCCGGGGGACGGTCAAATCAGCCCCAGCATTTT
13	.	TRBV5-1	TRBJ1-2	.	CASSLNSGYGYTF	TGCGCCAGCAGCTTGAATAGCGGCTATGGCTACACCTTC
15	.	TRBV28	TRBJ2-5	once	CASSRLGGTRETQYF	TGTGCCAGCAGTCGCCTCGGCGGGACGAGGGAGACCCAGTACTTC
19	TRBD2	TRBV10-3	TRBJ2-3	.	CAISSTGTSGGTSTDTQYF	TGTGCCATCAGTAGCACCGGGACTAGCGGGGGGACTAGCACAGATACGCAGTATTTT
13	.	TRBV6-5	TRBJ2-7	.	CASSYQTVSEQYF	TGTGCCAGCAGTTACCAGACAGTATCCGAGCAGTACTTC
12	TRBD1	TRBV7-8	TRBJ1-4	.	CASSAVTGQLFF	TGTGCCAGCAGCGCCGTGACAGGGCAACTGTTTTTT
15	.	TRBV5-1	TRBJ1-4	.	CASSLERRTNEKLFF	TGCGCCAGCAGCTTGGAACGGAGGACTAATGAAAAACTGTTTTTT
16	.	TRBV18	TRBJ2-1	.	CASSAPPGLPYNEQFF	TGTGCCAGCTCAGCTCCCCCAGGGTTACCCTACAATGAGCAGTTCTTC
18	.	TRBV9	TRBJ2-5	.	CASSLEGGGPRWAETQYF	TGTGCCAGCAGCCTAGAAGGGGGGGGCCCACGTTGGGCGGAGACCCAGTACTTC
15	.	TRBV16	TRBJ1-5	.	CASSQSVYSNQPQHF	TGTGCCAGCAGCCAATCTGTATATAGCAATCAGCCCCAGCATTTT
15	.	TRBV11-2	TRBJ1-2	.	CASSFLGGGSYGYTF	TGTGCCAGCAGCTTCCTCGGTGGGGGGAGCTATGGCTACACCTTC